The 20 T cell receptor beta chains listed next were all sequenced from one sample in a study of blood T cell repertoires in COVID-19. Measured with immunoSEQ multiplex PCR; TCRdb has only the in-frame clones, and not every one. The sample consists of over 200,000 clones, roughly 88% of them appearing once. Sequenced sample: PBMCs or T cells enriched from blood (not recorded which). The receptor set was obtained from a young woman who had been exposed to COVID-19.

Here the CDR3 reads CASSLVSAGGSETQYF. CDR3 nucleotides: TGTGCCAGCAGCTTAGTTTCAGCGGGAGGGTCCGAGACCCAGTACTTC. The chain employs TRBV11-2 and TRBJ2-5; 10 positions agree with TRBD2. Trimming at V came to 1 base and at J to 5 bases, leaving 7 bases not matched to a gene. CDR1 is SGHAT, CDR2 FQNNGV, per germline. The CDR3 is 16 amino acids.

The rearrangement links TRBV15 to TRBJ2-7, with D possibly being TRBD2 (5 bases). Germline assignment: CDR1 LNHNV and CDR2 YYDKDF (reference sequence). CDR3 length: 16 residues. V was pared by 0 bases and J by 1 base, with 13 bases between. The CDR3 here is CATSRDITRESYEQYF. In DNA form, the CDR3 reads TGTGCCACCAGCAGAGATATAACGAGGGAATCCTACGAGCAGTACTTC.

Only one count was recorded for this clone. The chain recombines TRBV19 with TRBJ1-4; 8 bases line up with TRBD1. Germline trimming cut 7 bases from V and 2 bases from J; bases unmatched to any gene: 12. The CDR3 spans 17 residues. CDR1 LNHDA and CDR2 SQIVND come from the germline V gene (reference sequence). The CDR3 reads CASTRTGLSGTNEKLFF. The CDR3, as DNA: TGTGCCAGTACCCGGACAGGGCTAAGTGGGACTAATGAAAAACTGTTTTTT.

This clone occurred once. The genes are TRBV24-1 and TRBJ1-5, with 7 positions matching TRBD1. Germline trimming cut 5 bases from V and 4 bases from J; bases unmatched to any gene: 7. From germline, CDR1 is KGHDR and CDR2 SFDVKD. The CDR3 runs to 15 residues. The CDR3 here is CATSVTGSGNQPQHF. CDR3 nucleotide sequence: TGTGCCACCAGTGTGACAGGGTCAGGGAATCAGCCCCAGCATTTT.

The CDR3 bases are TGTGCCACCAGCAGAGGTGGTGGAGGGAACACTGAAGCTTTCTTT. This encodes CATSRGGGGNTEAFF. V is TRBV15 and J is TRBJ1-1, with D unresolved. Trimming cost V 1 base and J 1 base, with 10 bases left between them. This CDR3 comprises 15 residues. Looked up from germline, CDR1 is LNHNV and CDR2 is YYDKDF (reference sequence).

The rearrangement links TRBV10-3 to TRBJ1-2, with 7 bases matching TRBD1. This CDR3 has 13 residues. With 0 bases clipped from V and 6 bases from J, the junction kept 1 base outside the gene matches. Germline CDR1 and CDR2: ENHRY and SYGVKD. The CDR3, as DNA: TGTGCCATCAGTGAGTCAGGGGGCCATGGCTACACCTTC. Translating gives CAISESGGHGYTF.

The chain has TRBV27 and TRBJ1-1, with D perhaps TRBD1 (5 bases). The CDR3 consists of 12 residues. Trimming left V 7 bases short and J 10 bases short, with 16 bases between. From germline, CDR1 is MNHEY and CDR2 SMNVEV (reference sequence). The DNA for the CDR3 is TGTGCCAGCATTGGGGGGTTGAGAGGAGCTTTCTTT. This translates into CASIGGLRGAFF.

The chain employs TRBV7-9 and TRBJ2-1, with TRBD2 matching 11 bases. CDR1 SEHNR and CDR2 FQNEAQ come from the germline V gene (reference sequence). Trimming at V came to 1 base and at J to 3 bases, leaving 8 bases not matched to a gene. There are 18 residues in the CDR3. CDR3 loop: CASSLGRLAGQIYNEQFF. DNA for the CDR3: TGTGCCAGCAGCTTAGGGAGACTAGCGGGACAAATCTACAATGAGCAGTTCTTC. Drawing the rest from reference TRBV7-9 and TRBJ2-1, the complete variable domain is DTGVSQNPRHKITKRGQNVTFRCDPISEHNRLYWYRQTLGQGPEFLTYFQNEAQLEKSRLLSDRFSAERPKGSFSTLEIQRTEQGDSAMYLCASSLGRLAGQIYNEQFFGPGTRLTVL.

This chain joins TRBV18 and TRBJ2-7, with D maybe TRBD1 (5 bases). Germline V gene lookup returns CDR1 KGHSH and CDR2 LQKENI. The CDR3 sequence is 15 residues long. Trimming shortened V by 2 bases and J by 2 bases, and 13 bases separated the two germline ends. The CDR3 spells CASSPATGSAYEQYF. CDR3 sequence (DNA): TGTGCCAGCTCACCAGCAACAGGCTCGGCCTACGAGCAGTACTTC.

The V call is TRBV5-4, the J call TRBJ2-1, with TRBD1 identical over 9 bases. CDR3 length: 16 amino acids. Per germline, CDR1 SGHNT and CDR2 YYREEE (reference sequence). V shed 4 bases, J shed 4 bases, and the junction held 9 bases outside the gene matches. The CDR3 coding sequence is TGTGCCAGCAGCGGACCGGGACAGGGTTCATACAATGAGCAGTTCTTC. Its protein product is CASSGPGQGSYNEQFF.

The J gene is TRBJ2-3, the V gene TRBV9, with 8 bases lining up with TRBD2. V was clipped by 3 bases and J by 1 base; unmatched bases: 7. CDR3 length: 16 amino acids. Germline-derived CDR1 and CDR2 are SGDLS and YYNGEE. The CDR3 DNA follows: TGTGCCAGCAGCGCGGATCCGGGACTAGGCACAGATACGCAGTATTTT. Translated: CASSADPGLGTDTQYF.

In nucleotides, the CDR3 is TGTGCCAGCAGCAAACGTTTTCTGGGGACAGGGAATCAGCCCCAGCATTTT. It translates to CASSKRFLGTGNQPQHF. The chain has TRBV21-1 and TRBJ1-5; the table names TRBD1, a call not compared with the DNA. TRBV21-1 is assigned pseudogene status. This CDR3 comprises 17 residues.

The gene calls are TRBV11-2 and TRBJ2-4; D may be TRBD2 (5 bases). The CDR3 runs 15 residues. The germline V gene encodes CDR1 SGHAT and CDR2 FQNNGV. V was trimmed by 5 bases and J by 0 bases, leaving 11 bases between them. The CDR3: CASSPIAGAKNIQYF. The DNA of the CDR3 is TGTGCCAGCAGCCCGATCGCGGGAGCCAAAAACATTCAGTACTTC.

This chain connects TRBV5-1 to TRBJ2-7; TRBD2 matches 10 bases. The trim removed 4 bases at V and 1 base at J, leaving 5 bases unmatched. Germline CDR1 SGHRS, CDR2 YFSETQ. The CDR3 runs to 15 residues. In nucleotides, the CDR3 is TGCGCCAGCAGCCATGGACTAGCGGTTTCCTACGAGCAGTACTTC. Its translation is CASSHGLAVSYEQYF.

The chain joins TRBV16 to TRBJ2-5; 7 bases map to TRBD1. In germline, CDR1 is KGHSY, CDR2 FQNENV. V dropped 2 bases and J dropped 2; count of bases not matched to a gene: 8. This CDR3 contains 16 residues. In DNA, the CDR3 is TGTGCCAGCAGCCAACCGTCCCGGGACAGTCAAGAGACCCAGTACTTC. Amino acids: CASSQPSRDSQETQYF.

The rearrangement joins TRBV5-4 to TRBJ2-7; 9 positions agree with TRBD2. CDR3 length equals 15 residues. In germline, CDR1 is SGHNT, CDR2 YYREEE (reference sequence). J gave up 4 bases and V 4 bases, and 9 bases lay outside the gene matches. DNA of the CDR3: TGTGCCAGCAGCGGATTAGCGGGAGTAACGTACGAGCAGTACTTC. Protein: CASSGLAGVTYEQYF.

The chain carries TRBV13 and TRBJ2-7, with 8 positions matching TRBD1. J was trimmed by 6 bases and V by 3 bases; bases with no gene match: 4. The CDR3 runs to 13 residues. The germline V gene encodes CDR1 PRHDT and CDR2 FYEKMQ (reference sequence). The CDR3 here is CASSFRTGFEQYF. The CDR3 DNA is TGTGCCAGCAGCTTCCGGACAGGGTTCGAGCAGTACTTC.

The chain combines TRBV9 with TRBJ2-1; 10 bases are shared with TRBD2. Germline CDR1 is SGDLS and CDR2 is YYNGEE. The CDR3 spans 15 residues. V gave up 1 base and J gave up 4 bases; unmatched junction bases: 2. The DNA of the CDR3 is TGTGCCAGCAGCGTATCGACTAGCGGGTACAATGAGCAGTTCTTC. Protein product: CASSVSTSGYNEQFF. The full variable domain, with the rest looked up from reference TRBV9 and TRBJ2-1, is DSGVTQTPKHLITATGQRVTLRCSPRSGDLSVYWYQQSLDQGLQFLIQYYNGEERAKGNILERFSAQQFPDLHSELNLSSLELGDSALYFCASSVSTSGYNEQFFGPGTRLTVL.

This clone was picked up one time. This chain uses TRBV7-9 with TRBJ2-1; D is unresolved. V gave up 2 bases and J gave up 5 bases, with 4 bases separating them. The length of the CDR3 is 12 residues. Germline V CDR1 and CDR2: SEHNR, FQNEAQ (reference sequence). The CDR3 nucleotides read TGTGCCAGCAGCTTATCAGACAATGAGCAGTTCTTC. Translation: CASSLSDNEQFF.

The chain joins TRBV9 to TRBJ1-4; D gene unclear. In germline, CDR1 is SGDLS, CDR2 YYNGEE. The CDR3 is 16 amino acids. The germline V and J ends were trimmed by 0 bases and 5 bases, with 14 bases remaining between them. CDR3 protein: CASSVGQKRLNEKLFF. In DNA form, the CDR3 reads TGTGCCAGCAGCGTAGGCCAGAAAAGACTAAATGAAAAACTGTTTTTT.